The 12 T cell receptor beta chains reported below all come from one sample, sequenced in a study of blood T cells in healthy people across ages. A sample-barcoded 5' primer and a J-beta primer mix were used in a second PCR of about 6 to 12 cycles. MiXCR, applied by TCRdb to the 5' RACE reads, yields one record per CDR3 protein. The sample carries some 1.7 million distinct CDR3 sequences, 28% recorded once. The specimen sequenced was blood. The receptors derive from a woman younger than 45 in good health.

This clonotype has just a few counts. This chain links TRBV20-1 with TRBJ2-5; 9 positions agree with TRBD2. V lost 5 bases, J lost 7 bases, and 8 bases stayed unmatched. CDR3 length: 13 residues. The germline CDR1 and CDR2 sequences are DFQATT and SNEGSKA (reference sequence). For the CDR3, the DNA is TGCAGTGCTCCGAATCAGCGGGAGGCGACCCAGTACTTC. Its translation is CSAPNQREATQYF.

Note on this clonotype: Germline and junction disagree at one end, which may indicate a read error. The rearrangement uses TRBV5-1 and TRBJ1-1; D unclear. CDR1 SGHRS and CDR2 YFSETQ come from the germline V gene. The CDR3 totals 14 residues. The CDR3 coding sequence is TGCACCAGCAGCTTGGTAGGCATGAACACTGAAGCTTTCTTT. This gives the protein CTSSLVGMNTEAFF.

The chain joins TRBV20-1 to TRBJ1-5; the D gene is possibly TRBD1 (5 bases). The CDR3 covers 14 residues. Germline values: CDR1 DFQATT, CDR2 SNEGSKA (reference sequence). The DNA for the CDR3 is TGCAGCGCCACATTGGGGCAGTCTGATCAGCCCCAGCATTTT. Its translation: CSATLGQSDQPQHF.

In this sample, this clonotype turned up a few times. This chain connects TRBV5-5 to TRBJ2-5; possibly TRBD1 for D (6 bases). Germline-derived CDR1 and CDR2 are SGHKS and YYEKEE (reference sequence). The length of the CDR3 is 13 residues. The V gene lost 4 bases and the J gene lost 2 bases, with 9 bases spanning the gap. Written as DNA, the CDR3 is TGTGCCAGCAGCATGACAGGACAAGAGACCCAGTACTTC. Translation: CASSMTGQETQYF.

The chain joins TRBV20-1 to TRBJ2-3, with D perhaps TRBD1 or TRBD2 (7 bases each). From germline, CDR1 is DFQATT and CDR2 SNEGSKA (reference sequence). V lost 0 bases, J lost 4 bases, and 14 bases lay in between. The CDR3 runs to 15 residues. CDR3 nucleotide sequence: TGCAGTGCTAGAGAGCTGCAGGGGGGGCCAGATACGCAGTATTTT. Translated, it gives CSARELQGGPDTQYF.

The chain joins TRBV20-1 to TRBJ1-2; no firm D call. Germline V CDR1 and CDR2: DFQATT, SNEGSKA (reference sequence). The V and J ends lost 0 bases and 4 bases respectively, with 9 bases between them. The CDR3 runs to 13 residues. The CDR3 spells CSARDNIFYGYTF. The CDR3 DNA reads as TGCAGTGCTAGAGACAACATCTTCTATGGCTACACCTTC.

J is TRBJ2-1 and V is TRBV15, with 9 bases that match TRBD1. This CDR3 has 15 residues. From germline, CDR1 is LNHNV and CDR2 YYDKDF (reference sequence). With V trimmed by 1 base and J by 12 bases, 10 bases remained unmatched. CDR3 in DNA: TGTGCCACCAGCAGAGTCACAGGGGGCCCAAACGGGCAGTTCTTC. It specifies CATSRVTGGPNGQFF.

This clonotype was observed at least ten times. This chain joins TRBV5-1 and TRBJ2-7; 8 nucleotides align to TRBD2. CDR1 and CDR2 from the germline V gene are SGHRS and YFSETQ. The V and J ends lost 1 base and 3 bases, in that order; junction bases with no gene match: 6. The CDR3 length is 15 residues. The CDR3 nucleotides are TGCGCCAGCAGCTTGTGGGCCAGCGGGAGCTACGAGCAGTACTTC. Translating gives CASSLWASGSYEQYF.

At least ten counts were recorded for this clonotype. This rearrangement joins TRBV20-1 to TRBJ2-5, with TRBD1 matching 9 bases. This CDR3 spans 14 amino acids. Trimming cost V 4 bases and J 4 bases; bases outside gene matches: 7. Germline CDR1 reads DFQATT; CDR2 reads SNEGSKA (reference sequence). DNA of the CDR3: TGCAGTGCTATCAACAGGGGGCGCGGAGAGACCCAGTACTTC. Its translation: CSAINRGRGETQYF.

Note on this clonotype: Given a much more abundant clone one base away, this may be a read error. This sequence joins TRBV6-2 or TRBV6-3 and TRBJ2-7; 8 bases align to TRBD1. The germline V gene encodes CDR1 MNHEY and CDR2 SVGEGT. The CDR3 contains 14 residues. The CDR3 loop reads CAGSRTGPLYEQYF. The CDR3 nucleotides are TGTGCCGGCAGTAGGACAGGGCCACTCTACGAGCAGTACTTC.

This clonotype was observed many times. The CDR3 sequence is CSVESGLGTYEQYF. DNA for the CDR3: TGCAGCGTTGAATCGGGACTAGGGACCTACGAGCAGTACTTC. V gene TRBV29-1 combines with J gene TRBJ2-7; 8 bases agree with TRBD2. V shed 2 bases, J shed 2 bases, and the junction held 5 bases outside the gene matches. This CDR3 has 14 residues. Germline V gives CDR1 SQVTM, CDR2 ANQGSEA.

The V and J genes are TRBV11-2 and TRBJ1-1, with D possibly TRBD1 on 6 matching bases. V was clipped by 5 bases and J by 7 bases, with 17 bases between them. CDR3 length equals 14 residues. Looked up from germline, CDR1 is SGHAT and CDR2 is FQNNGV. The CDR3 DNA reads as TGTGCCAGCAGCCGGGACATGATCTCTGATGAAGCTTTCTTT. This encodes CASSRDMISDEAFF. Drawing the rest from reference TRBV11-2 and TRBJ1-1, the complete variable domain is EAGVAQSPRYKIIEKRQSVAFWCNPISGHATLYWYQQILGQGPKLLIQFQNNGVVDDSQLPKDRFSAERLKGVDSTLKIQPAKLEDSAVYLCASSRDMISDEAFFGQGTRLTVV.